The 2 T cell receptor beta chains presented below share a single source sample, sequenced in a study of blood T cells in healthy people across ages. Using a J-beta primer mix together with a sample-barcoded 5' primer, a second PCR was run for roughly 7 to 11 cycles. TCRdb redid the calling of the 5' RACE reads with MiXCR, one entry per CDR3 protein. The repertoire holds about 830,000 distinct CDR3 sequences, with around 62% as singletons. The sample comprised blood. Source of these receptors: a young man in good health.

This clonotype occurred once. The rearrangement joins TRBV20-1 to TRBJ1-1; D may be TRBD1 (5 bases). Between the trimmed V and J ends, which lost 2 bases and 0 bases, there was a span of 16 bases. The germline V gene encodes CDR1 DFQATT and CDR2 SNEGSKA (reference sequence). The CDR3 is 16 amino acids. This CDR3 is CSARRFSGTLNTEAFF. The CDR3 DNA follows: TGCAGTGCTAGACGATTTTCAGGGACCTTGAACACTGAAGCTTTCTTT.

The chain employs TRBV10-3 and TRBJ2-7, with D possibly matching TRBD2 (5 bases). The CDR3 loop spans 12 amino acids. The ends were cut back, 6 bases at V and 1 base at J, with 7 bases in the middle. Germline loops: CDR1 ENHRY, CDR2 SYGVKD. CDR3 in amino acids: CAIRGVSYEQYF. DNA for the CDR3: TGTGCCATCAGGGGAGTATCCTACGAGCAGTACTTC.